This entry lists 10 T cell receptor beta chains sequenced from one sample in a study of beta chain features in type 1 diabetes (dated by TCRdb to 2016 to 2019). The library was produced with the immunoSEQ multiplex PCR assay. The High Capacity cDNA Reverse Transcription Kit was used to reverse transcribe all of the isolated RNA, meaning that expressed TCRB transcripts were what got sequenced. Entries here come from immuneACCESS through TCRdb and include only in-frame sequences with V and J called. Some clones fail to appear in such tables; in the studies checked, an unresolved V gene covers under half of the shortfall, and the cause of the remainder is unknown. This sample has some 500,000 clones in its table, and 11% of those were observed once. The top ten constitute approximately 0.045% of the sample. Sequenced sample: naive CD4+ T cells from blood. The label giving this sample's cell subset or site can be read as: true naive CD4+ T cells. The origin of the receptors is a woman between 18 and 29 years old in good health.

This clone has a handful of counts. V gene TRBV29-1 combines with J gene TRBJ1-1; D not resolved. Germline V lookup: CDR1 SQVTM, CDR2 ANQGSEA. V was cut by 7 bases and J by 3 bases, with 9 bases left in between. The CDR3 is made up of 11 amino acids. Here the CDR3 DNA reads TGCAGCGGACGGACCGACACTGAAGCTTTCTTT. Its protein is CSGRTDTEAFF.

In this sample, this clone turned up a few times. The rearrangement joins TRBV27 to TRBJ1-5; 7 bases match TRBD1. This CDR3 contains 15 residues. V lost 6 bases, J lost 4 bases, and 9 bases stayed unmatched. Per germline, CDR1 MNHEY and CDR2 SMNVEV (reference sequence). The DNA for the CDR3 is TGTGCCAGCAGGTCAGGGGGGCTGGGGAATCAGCCCCAGCATTTT. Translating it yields CASRSGGLGNQPQHF.

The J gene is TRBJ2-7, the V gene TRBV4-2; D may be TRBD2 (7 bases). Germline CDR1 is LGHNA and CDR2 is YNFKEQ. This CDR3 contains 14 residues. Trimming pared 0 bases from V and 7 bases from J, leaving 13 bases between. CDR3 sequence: CASSQDRGGREQYF. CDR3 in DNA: TGTGCCAGCAGCCAAGATAGGGGGGGCAGGGAGCAGTACTTC.

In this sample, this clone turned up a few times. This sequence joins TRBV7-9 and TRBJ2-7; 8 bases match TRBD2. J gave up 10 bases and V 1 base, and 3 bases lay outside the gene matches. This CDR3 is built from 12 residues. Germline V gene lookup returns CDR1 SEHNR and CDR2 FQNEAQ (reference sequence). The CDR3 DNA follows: TGTGCCAGCAGCTTAGAAACTAGCGGTCAGTACTTC. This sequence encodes CASSLETSGQYF.

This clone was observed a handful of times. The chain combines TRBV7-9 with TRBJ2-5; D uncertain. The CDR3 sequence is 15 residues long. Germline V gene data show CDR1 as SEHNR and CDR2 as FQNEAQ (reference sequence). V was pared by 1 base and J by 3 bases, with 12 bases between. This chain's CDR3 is CASSLGSLIEETQYF. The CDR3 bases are TGTGCCAGCAGCTTAGGTAGTCTTATCGAAGAGACCCAGTACTTC.

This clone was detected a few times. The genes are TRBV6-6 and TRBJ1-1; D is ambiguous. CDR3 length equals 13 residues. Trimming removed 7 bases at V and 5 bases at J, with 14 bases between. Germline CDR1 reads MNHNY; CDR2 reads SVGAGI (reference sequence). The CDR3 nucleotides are TGTGCCAGCATCTTCCATAAAGCGACTGAAGCTTTCTTT. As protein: CASIFHKATEAFF.

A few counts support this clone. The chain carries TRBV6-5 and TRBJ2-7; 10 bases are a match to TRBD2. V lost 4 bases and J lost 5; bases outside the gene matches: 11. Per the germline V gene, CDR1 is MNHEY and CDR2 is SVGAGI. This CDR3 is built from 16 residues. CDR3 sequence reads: CASSFSTSGKLNEQYF. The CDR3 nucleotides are TGTGCCAGCAGTTTCTCTACTAGCGGGAAGCTCAACGAGCAGTACTTC.

CDR3: CASSPGRSTDTQYF. The DNA for the CDR3 is TGTGCCAGCAGCCCCGGGCGGAGCACAGATACGCAGTATTTT. The chain uses TRBV7-2 and TRBJ2-3, with D unclear. The CDR3 length is 14 residues. Per germline, CDR1 SGHTA and CDR2 FQGNSA. V gave up 5 bases and J gave up 0 bases, with 9 bases separating them.

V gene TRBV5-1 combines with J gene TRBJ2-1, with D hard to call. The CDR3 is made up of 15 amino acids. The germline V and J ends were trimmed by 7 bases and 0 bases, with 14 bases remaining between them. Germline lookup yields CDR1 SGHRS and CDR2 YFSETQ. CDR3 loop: CASGGGRHSYNEQFF. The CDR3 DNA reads TGCGCCAGCGGCGGCGGACGCCACTCCTACAATGAGCAGTTCTTC.

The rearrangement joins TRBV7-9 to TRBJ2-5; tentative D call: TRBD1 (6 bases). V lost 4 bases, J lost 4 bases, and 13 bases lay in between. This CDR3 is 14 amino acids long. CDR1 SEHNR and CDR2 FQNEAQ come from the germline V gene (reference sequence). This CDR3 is CASSYPGVGETQYF. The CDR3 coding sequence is TGTGCCAGCAGCTACCCAGGGGTGGGAGAGACCCAGTACTTC.